This TCR beta chain was captured in a study of shared clonotypes between healthy human individuals. Study-wide points: Investigators expected sequencing depth to affect clonotype sharing among donors. Sequencing of the sorted subsets was shown by rarefaction to be incomplete despite large depth. Among a few donors, approximately 4.6% of naive CD4 clonotypes were found in common.

Each donor was a Caucasian adult residing in Nashville, Tennessee. Profiled with immunoSEQ multiplex PCR; TCRdb holds only in-frame clones, not every one. The sample lists more than 1,200,000 clones; about 98.5% were seen once. On this clone itself: Its antigen is undetermined.

V shed 8 bases, J shed 0 bases, and the junction held 5 bases outside the gene matches. The germline V gene encodes CDR1 SGHTA and CDR2 FQGNSA. The CDR3 has 14 residues. The origin of this receptor is a young man in good health. Sequencing input: naive CD4+ T cells sorted from blood. The subset here: CD45RA+ positively selected. This chain connects TRBV7-2 to TRBJ1-1; 8 nucleotides match TRBD1. This chain's CDR3 is CASLRQGLNTEAFF. In DNA, the CDR3 is TGTGCCAGCCTTCGACAGGGGTTGAACACTGAAGCTTTCTTT.